This TCR beta chain originates from a study of CD8+CD57+ T cells in acquired aplastic anemia. At the level of the study: The mean DNA yield obtained from sorted CD4+ and CD8+ cells came to around 3 ug.

Genomic DNA, serving as template, underwent TCR beta VDJ and CDR3 profiling. TCRdb re-derived calls from the reads in MiXCR, one entry per CDR3 protein. The sample includes 160,000 or so distinct CDR3 sequences, 70% to 75% seen only once; the top ten take 45% to 60%. The CDR3 is made up of 15 amino acids. Trimming cost V 4 bases and J 6 bases; bases outside gene matches: 6. Germline V CDR1 and CDR2: SGHDT, YYEEEE. On this clonotype: Its antigen is not known.

Notes on the study in general: The number of CD8+ CDR3 sequences shared by patients and controls was approximately 28.

All sequencing subjects had displayed CD8+CD57+ cell expansion on flow cytometry. The TCR sequence derives from a human donor with aplastic anemia. Sample: sorted CD4+, CD8+, or CD8+CD57+ T cells (not recorded which) from PBMCs. The rearrangement joins TRBV5-6 to TRBJ2-1; TRBD2 matches at 11 bases. The CDR3 is CASSATSGRGNEQFF. In DNA, the CDR3 is TGTGCCAGCAGCGCTACTAGCGGGAGAGGCAATGAGCAGTTCTTC.